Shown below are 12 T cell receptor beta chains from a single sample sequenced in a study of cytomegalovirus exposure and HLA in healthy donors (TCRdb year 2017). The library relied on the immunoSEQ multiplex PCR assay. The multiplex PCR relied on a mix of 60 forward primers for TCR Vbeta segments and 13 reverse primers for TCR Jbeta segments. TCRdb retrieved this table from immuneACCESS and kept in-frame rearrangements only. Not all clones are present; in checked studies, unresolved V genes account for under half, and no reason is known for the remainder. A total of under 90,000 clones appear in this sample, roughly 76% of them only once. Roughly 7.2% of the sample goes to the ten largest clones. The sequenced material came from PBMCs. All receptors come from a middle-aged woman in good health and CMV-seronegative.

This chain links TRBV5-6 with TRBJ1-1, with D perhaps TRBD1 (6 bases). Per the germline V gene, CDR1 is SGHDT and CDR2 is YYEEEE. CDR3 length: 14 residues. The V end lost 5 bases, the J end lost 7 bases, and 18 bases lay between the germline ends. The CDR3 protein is CASSLGGGGIEAFF. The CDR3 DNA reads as TGTGCCAGCAGTCTTGGGGGTGGGGGCATTGAAGCTTTCTTT.

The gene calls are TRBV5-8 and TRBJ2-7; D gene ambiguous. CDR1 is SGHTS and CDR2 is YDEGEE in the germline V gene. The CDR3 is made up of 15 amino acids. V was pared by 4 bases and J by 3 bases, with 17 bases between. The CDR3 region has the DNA TGTGCCAGCAGCCCACGTTGGCCCCAAATCTACGAGCAGTACTTC. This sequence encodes CASSPRWPQIYEQYF.

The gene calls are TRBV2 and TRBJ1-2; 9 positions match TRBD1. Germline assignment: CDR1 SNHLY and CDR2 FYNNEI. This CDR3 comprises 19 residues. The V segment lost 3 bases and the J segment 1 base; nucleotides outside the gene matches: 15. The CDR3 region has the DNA TGTGCCAGCAGTGACTTCGATTGGACAGGGGCACCTGTTAACTATGGCTACACCTTC. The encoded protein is CASSDFDWTGAPVNYGYTF.

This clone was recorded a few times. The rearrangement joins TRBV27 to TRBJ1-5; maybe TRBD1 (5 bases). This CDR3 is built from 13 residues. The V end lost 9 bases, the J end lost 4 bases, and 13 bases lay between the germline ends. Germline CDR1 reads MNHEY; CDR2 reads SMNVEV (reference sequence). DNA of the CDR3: TGTGCCAGTAGACAGAGTTGGAATCAGCCCCAGCATTTT. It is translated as CASRQSWNQPQHF.

The CDR3 sequence: CASSLASGSETQYF. In nucleotides, the CDR3 is TGTGCCAGCAGCTTGGCCAGCGGGAGCGAGACCCAGTACTTC. The chain employs TRBV5-4 and TRBJ2-5; 8 nucleotides match TRBD2. J was trimmed by 5 bases and V by 0 bases; bases with no gene match: 3. CDR1 is SGHNT and CDR2 is YYREEE in the germline V gene (reference sequence). The length of the CDR3 is 14 residues.

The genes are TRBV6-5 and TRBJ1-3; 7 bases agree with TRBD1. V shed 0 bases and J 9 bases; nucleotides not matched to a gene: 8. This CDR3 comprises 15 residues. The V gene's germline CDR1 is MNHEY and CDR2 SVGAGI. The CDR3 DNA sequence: TGTGCCAGCAGTTACTCGGGACAGCCCCAGTCCACCATATATTTT. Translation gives CASSYSGQPQSTIYF.

CDR3 loop: CAWILPRGTGYNEQFF. The CDR3 DNA sequence: TGTGCCTGGATCCTCCCCAGAGGGACAGGATACAATGAGCAGTTCTTC. The rearrangement joins TRBV30 to TRBJ2-1; 8 bases line up with TRBD1. The CDR3 spans 16 residues. From germline, CDR1 is GTSNPN and CDR2 SVGIG (reference sequence). The V gene end was trimmed by 4 bases and the J gene end by 4 bases; junction bases not matched to a gene: 12.

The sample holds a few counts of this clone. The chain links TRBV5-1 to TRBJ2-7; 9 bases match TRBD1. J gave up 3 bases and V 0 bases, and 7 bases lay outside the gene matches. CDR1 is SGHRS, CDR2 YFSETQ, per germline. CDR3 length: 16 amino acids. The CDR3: CASSLGRRDRDYEQYF. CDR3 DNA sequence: TGCGCCAGCAGCTTGGGCCGCCGGGACAGGGACTACGAGCAGTACTTC.

The CDR3 here is CSAQRADTQYF. The DNA of the CDR3 is TGCAGTGCCCAGAGAGCGGATACGCAGTATTTT. The V and J genes are TRBV20-1 and TRBJ2-3; D is uncertain. The CDR3 sequence is 11 residues long. Germline V lookup: CDR1 DFQATT, CDR2 SNEGSKA (reference sequence). With 6 bases removed from V and 6 bases from J, the gap between germline ends came to 10 bases.

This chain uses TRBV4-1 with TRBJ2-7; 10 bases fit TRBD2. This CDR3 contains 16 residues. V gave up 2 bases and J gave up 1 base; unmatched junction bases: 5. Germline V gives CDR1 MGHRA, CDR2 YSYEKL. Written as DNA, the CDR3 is TGCGCCAGCAGCCAAAACGGACTAGCGGAGTCCTACGAGCAGTACTTC. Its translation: CASSQNGLAESYEQYF.

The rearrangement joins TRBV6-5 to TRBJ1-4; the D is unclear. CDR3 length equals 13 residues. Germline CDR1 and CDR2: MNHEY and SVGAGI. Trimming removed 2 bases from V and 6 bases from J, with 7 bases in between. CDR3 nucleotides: TGTGCCAGCAGTTACCCCCCTTATGAAAAACTGTTTTTT. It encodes CASSYPPYEKLFF.

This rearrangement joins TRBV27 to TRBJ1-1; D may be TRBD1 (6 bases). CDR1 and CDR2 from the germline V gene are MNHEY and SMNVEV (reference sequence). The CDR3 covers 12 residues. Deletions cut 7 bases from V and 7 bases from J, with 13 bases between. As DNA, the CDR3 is TGTGCCAGCAAAACACAAGGGGGTGAAGCTTTCTTT. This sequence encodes CASKTQGGEAFF.